This record covers a single T cell receptor (beta chain). These data are taken from a study of T cells after yellow fever vaccination. Via MiXCR, TCRdb re-called the 5' RACE reads, giving one row per CDR3 protein. Of about 320,000 distinct CDR3 sequences listed, 3.5% to 4.5% are singletons. This CDR3 region has 15 residues. V was pared by 7 bases and J by 0 bases, with 5 bases of the junction left unmatched. Germline V gene sequence: CDR1 MNHNY, CDR2 SVGAGI (reference sequence). This material consisted of PBMCs, taken 15 days after the yellow fever booster vaccination. The sequence derives from a man aged 18 to 29 who received the YFV17D yellow fever vaccine. This chain links TRBV6-6 with TRBJ1-1; 10 bases agree with TRBD1. In DNA, the CDR3 is TGTGCCAGCACTCCGGGACAGGGGCTGAACACTGAAGCTTTCTTT. This codes for CASTPGQGLNTEAFF.